The 6 T cell receptor beta chains presented below share a single source sample, sequenced in a study of vaccination effects on CD4 cells after COVID-19. These receptors lack a known antigen. The protocol was immunoSEQ multiplex PCR, while the TCRdb copy is restricted to in-frame clones and leaves out a portion. The sample records some 15,000 clones, about 76% being singletons. In the ViraFEST assay, antigen-specific CD4+ clonotypes were identified by expansion after peptide-pool stimulation. Following culture for about ten days, CD4+ T cells were isolated. Each participant was administered two doses of either the BNT162b2 or the mRNA-1273 vaccine. This sample comprised CD4+ T cells from PBMCs cultured with HCoV-NL63 spike peptides, obtained after COVID-19 vaccination. These TCRs come from a human donor who received a COVID-19 vaccine.

The chain employs TRBV14 and TRBJ2-3, with 8 bases lining up with TRBD2. After removal of 2 bases from V and 2 bases from J, the junction contained 3 bases not matched to a gene. Looked up from germline, CDR1 is SGHDN and CDR2 is FVKESK. The CDR3 sequence is 15 residues long. The CDR3 sequence is CASSQQLAATDTQYF. The CDR3 DNA follows: TGTGCCAGCAGCCAACAACTAGCGGCCACAGATACGCAGTATTTT.

This chain links TRBV10-3 with TRBJ2-3; 8 bases are a match to TRBD1. Germline loops: CDR1 ENHRY, CDR2 SYGVKD. After removal of 9 bases from V and 3 bases from J, the junction contained 11 bases not matched to a gene. CDR3 size: 15 residues. The CDR3 reads CAMRPTGEPTDTQYF. Here the CDR3 DNA reads TGTGCCATGCGACCGACAGGGGAGCCTACAGATACGCAGTATTTT.

This chain's CDR3 is CAISESNRASSQRGKGYNEQFF. CDR3 in DNA: TGTGCCATCAGTGAGTCGAATCGGGCTTCTTCACAGAGGGGAAAGGGTTACAATGAGCAGTTCTTC. The rearrangement joins TRBV10-3 to TRBJ2-1; D is perhaps TRBD1 or TRBD2 (5 bases each). Germline assignment: CDR1 ENHRY and CDR2 SYGVKD. The V gene lost 0 bases and the J gene lost 4 bases, with 31 bases spanning the gap. The CDR3 has 22 residues.

The chain combines TRBV18 with TRBJ1-2, with TRBD1 matching 7 bases. V trimming: 1 base; J trimming: 6 bases; junction bases outside the gene matches: 8. CDR1 is KGHSH and CDR2 is LQKENI in the germline V gene. This CDR3 has 15 residues. CDR3 region: CASSPLRGPGDGYTF. The CDR3 nucleotides read TGTGCCAGCTCACCACTAAGGGGGCCGGGTGATGGCTACACCTTC.

The chain recombines TRBV4-2 with TRBJ2-1, with 7 bases fitting TRBD2. Germline CDR1 is LGHNA and CDR2 is YNFKEQ. CDR3 size: 14 residues. J gave up 6 bases and V 7 bases, and 9 bases lay outside the gene matches. The CDR3 spells CASNTRVAGNEQFF. CDR3 coding DNA: TGTGCCAGCAACACGAGGGTAGCGGGCAATGAGCAGTTCTTC.

This rearrangement joins TRBV5-4 to TRBJ2-7; D call uncertain. Germline CDR1 reads SGHNT; CDR2 reads YYREEE (reference sequence). This CDR3 has 12 residues. Between the trimmed V and J ends, which lost 0 bases and 6 bases, there was a span of 7 bases. DNA for the CDR3: TGTGCCAGCAGCTTGGGTACTGGCGAGCAGTACTTC. As protein: CASSLGTGEQYF.